These 28 T cell receptor beta chains share one sample of origin, sequenced in a study of T cell changes during pregnancy in multiple sclerosis. TCRdb keeps only in-frame clones here, not all; method: immunoSEQ multiplex PCR. The sample holds around 49,000 clones; roughly 91% are singletons and the top ten take roughly 0.61%. Sequenced here: CD4+ T cells from peripheral blood mononuclear cells, sampled after pregnancy. Receptors originate from a female donor in good health, enrolled as a control in a pregnancy study.

The chain carries TRBV9 and TRBJ2-2; D is perhaps TRBD2 (5 bases). The V gene lost 0 bases and the J gene lost 3 bases, with 12 bases spanning the gap. The CDR3 spans 16 residues. Germline V gene data show CDR1 as SGDLS and CDR2 as YYNGEE. The CDR3 loop is CASSVGRAGDTGELFF. Written as DNA, the CDR3 is TGTGCCAGCAGCGTAGGGCGGGCAGGCGACACCGGGGAGCTGTTTTTT.

J is TRBJ2-1 and V is TRBV19, with D perhaps TRBD2 (6 bases). V lost 5 bases to trimming and J lost 7 bases, with 9 bases between them. CDR1 and CDR2 from the germline V gene are LNHDA and SQIVND (reference sequence). The CDR3 spans 12 residues. The CDR3 sequence is CASSRRENEQFF. The CDR3 coding sequence is TGTGCCAGTAGTCGGAGGGAGAATGAGCAGTTCTTC. The variable domain in full, completed from reference TRBV19 and TRBJ2-1, reads DGGITQSPKYLFRKEGQNVTLSCEQNLNHDAMYWYRQDPGQGLRLIYYSQIVNDFQKGDIAEGYSVSREKKESFPLTVTSAQKNPTAFYLCASSRRENEQFFGPGTRLTVL.

V gene TRBV5-4 combines with J gene TRBJ2-6, with 10 bases lining up with TRBD2. Germline V gives CDR1 SGHNT, CDR2 YYREEE (reference sequence). CDR3 length: 18 residues. V was clipped by 2 bases and J by 4 bases; unmatched bases: 9. CDR3 protein: CASSFGSGGPLGANVLTF. The CDR3 nucleotides read TGTGCCAGCAGCTTCGGTAGCGGGGGGCCTCTGGGGGCCAACGTCCTGACTTTC.

This chain joins TRBV5-5 and TRBJ2-2, with D possibly matching TRBD2 (6 bases). Per germline, CDR1 SGHKS and CDR2 YYEKEE (reference sequence). This CDR3 has 16 amino acids. Trimming left V 3 bases short and J 5 bases short, with 17 bases between. The CDR3 here is CASSSPYGGFTGELFF. The DNA of the CDR3 is TGTGCCAGCAGCTCGCCGTACGGGGGTTTTACCGGGGAGCTGTTTTTT. The full variable domain, its missing parts supplied by reference TRBV5-5 and TRBJ2-2, is DAGVTQSPTHLIKTRGQQVTLRCSPISGHKSVSWYQQVLGQGPQFIFQYYEKEERGRGNFPDRFSARQFPNYSSELNVNALLLGDSALYLCASSSPYGGFTGELFFGEGSRLTVL.

V gene TRBV7-6 combines with J gene TRBJ2-1; 7 positions agree with TRBD2. The CDR3 is made up of 17 amino acids. With V trimmed by 5 bases and J by 2 bases, 12 bases remained unmatched. Per germline, CDR1 SGHVS and CDR2 FNYEAQ. CDR3: CASSAHPGLGPYNEQFF. As DNA, the CDR3 is TGTGCCAGCAGCGCCCACCCAGGACTAGGACCCTACAATGAGCAGTTCTTC.

V is TRBV28 and J is TRBJ2-5; 9 bases map to TRBD1. The CDR3 covers 14 residues. CDR1 and CDR2 (germline): MDHEN, SYDVKM. Germline trimming cut 3 bases from V and 6 bases from J; bases unmatched to any gene: 5. CDR3 DNA: TGTGCCAGCAGTTTTGCGGACAGGGGTAAGACCCAGTACTTC. Translation: CASSFADRGKTQYF.

V usage is TRBV19 and J usage is TRBJ1-2; possibly TRBD1 for D (6 bases). The CDR3 totals 12 residues. CDR1 is LNHDA and CDR2 is SQIVND in the germline V gene (reference sequence). V dropped 5 bases and J dropped 5 bases, with 9 bases sitting between them. CDR3 nucleotides: TGTGCCAGTAGTGGACAGCCTTATGGCTACACCTTC. Its translation is CASSGQPYGYTF.

The chain combines TRBV11-2 with TRBJ1-2; D remains ambiguous. V lost 1 base and J lost 2, with 5 bases in between. The CDR3 totals 13 residues. Germline CDR1 SGHAT, CDR2 FQNNGV. CDR3 in amino acids: CASSLGQNYGYTF. The CDR3 DNA reads as TGTGCCAGCAGCTTAGGGCAGAACTATGGCTACACCTTC.

This chain joins TRBV9 and TRBJ2-2; a weak D match, TRBD2 (6 bases). Between the trimmed V and J ends, which lost 3 bases and 7 bases, there was a span of 16 bases. Germline CDR1 and CDR2: SGDLS and YYNGEE. The CDR3 extends over 15 amino acids. The CDR3 is CASSEGPGLSGELFF. DNA for the CDR3: TGTGCCAGCAGCGAGGGGCCGGGACTTAGCGGGGAGCTGTTTTTT.

The chain recombines TRBV28 with TRBJ2-3; D is unresolved. Germline V gene sequence: CDR1 MDHEN, CDR2 SYDVKM. The CDR3 loop spans 13 amino acids. Trimming stripped 3 bases from V and 5 bases from J, with 9 bases between. The CDR3 is CASSLRLLDTQYF. The CDR3, as DNA: TGTGCCAGCAGTTTGCGCTTACTAGATACGCAGTATTTT.

The CDR3 is CASSLGHLNTEAFF. The DNA for the CDR3 is TGCGCCAGCAGCTTGGGACACTTGAACACTGAAGCTTTCTTT. The chain joins TRBV5-1 to TRBJ1-1, with D uncertain. V was cut by 0 bases and J by 0 bases, with 6 bases left in between. The CDR3 runs 14 residues. CDR1 is SGHRS, CDR2 YFSETQ, per germline.

The chain couples TRBV28 to TRBJ2-4, with D perhaps TRBD1 (6 bases). V gave up 4 bases and J gave up 6 bases, with 19 bases separating them. The CDR3 spans 16 residues. Germline V CDR1 and CDR2: MDHEN, SYDVKM. CDR3 nucleotide sequence: TGTGCCAGCAGTTCTTTGGGGGCGGACGCCCTAAACATTCAGTACTTC. This gives the protein CASSSLGADALNIQYF.

V usage is TRBV15 and J usage is TRBJ2-2; a possible D gene is TRBD2 (5 bases). V was pared by 9 bases and J by 6 bases, with 20 bases between. Germline CDR1 reads LNHNV; CDR2 reads YYDKDF (reference sequence). The CDR3 sequence is 15 residues long. DNA of the CDR3: TGTGCCACGAATACACTAGTAGGGTTGGCCGGGGAGCTGTTTTTT. It yields the protein CATNTLVGLAGELFF. The complete variable domain, with remaining parts taken from reference TRBV15 and TRBJ2-2, reads DAMVIQNPRYQVTQFGKPVTLSCSQTLNHNVMYWYQQKSSQAPKLLFHYYDKDFNNEADTPDNFQSRRPNTSFCFLDIRSPGLGDTAMYLCATNTLVGLAGELFFGEGSRLTVL.

This chain connects TRBV25-1 to TRBJ1-1; D gene ambiguous. Deletions cut 3 bases from V and 1 base from J, with 3 bases between. Germline loops: CDR1 MGHDK, CDR2 SYGVNS. The CDR3 loop spans 12 amino acids. DNA of the CDR3: TGTGCCAGCAGTGAGCGGAACACTGAAGCTTTCTTT. Its translation: CASSERNTEAFF.

The sample holds one count of this clone. The J gene is TRBJ2-7, the V gene TRBV30; no firm D call. V lost 6 bases and J 0 bases, leaving 12 bases between the germline ends. There are 13 residues in the CDR3. CDR1 GTSNPN and CDR2 SVGIG come from the germline V gene (reference sequence). The CDR3 sequence is CACKATNSYEQYF. In nucleotides, the CDR3 is TGTGCCTGCAAAGCGACCAACTCCTACGAGCAGTACTTC.

The chain joins TRBV5-1 to TRBJ2-1, with D possibly matching TRBD1 (5 bases). This CDR3 has 15 residues. Trimming removed 4 bases from V and 2 bases from J, with 13 bases in between. Germline V CDR1 and CDR2: SGHRS, YFSETQ. The CDR3, as DNA: TGCGCCAGCAGCGGCGCAGGGTCCGCCTACAATGAGCAGTTCTTC. Amino acid sequence: CASSGAGSAYNEQFF.

DNA of the CDR3: TGTGCCAGCAGCGTAGCTCTGGCAGATCATTCACCCCTCCACTTT. It yields the protein CASSVALADHSPLHF. The rearrangement uses TRBV9 and TRBJ1-6; D call uncertain. The germline V gene encodes CDR1 SGDLS and CDR2 YYNGEE. Deletions cut 0 bases from V and 8 bases from J, with 12 bases between. The CDR3 contains 15 residues.

Points on this clone: Other DNA sequences in this sample translate to the same CDR3. This chain joins TRBV6-6 and TRBJ2-7; maybe TRBD1 (6 bases). Per germline, CDR1 MNHNY and CDR2 SVGAGI (reference sequence). The V end was cut by 6 bases, the J end by 4 bases, with 13 bases between. The CDR3 length is 13 residues. CDR3: CASSRGHSYEQYF. The DNA for the CDR3 is TGTGCCAGCAGCCGGGGACATTCTTACGAGCAGTACTTC.

The J gene is TRBJ1-1, the V gene TRBV2; no clear D gene. The CDR3 length is 11 residues. Germline CDR1 reads SNHLY; CDR2 reads FYNNEI. Trimming shortened V by 4 bases and J by 7 bases, and 7 bases separated the two germline ends. CDR3 residues: CASSGGGEAFF. The CDR3 nucleotides are TGTGCCAGCAGTGGCGGCGGTGAAGCTTTCTTT.

The chain has TRBV6-1 and TRBJ2-7; D uncertain. The germline V gene has CDR1 MNHNS and CDR2 SASEGT. V lost 6 bases and J 1 base, leaving 4 bases between the germline ends. The CDR3 contains 11 residues. The CDR3 protein is CASRESYEQYF. The CDR3 bases are TGTGCCAGCAGAGAGTCCTACGAGCAGTACTTC.

The genes are TRBV6-1 and TRBJ2-2, with no clear D. Germline V gene sequence: CDR1 MNHNS, CDR2 SASEGT. Trimming pared 6 bases from V and 6 bases from J, leaving 14 bases between. The CDR3 has 14 residues. The CDR3 reads CASSPPRGSGELFF. The CDR3 DNA follows: TGTGCCAGCAGCCCCCCCCGCGGTTCCGGGGAGCTGTTTTTT.

V gene TRBV6-1 combines with J gene TRBJ2-1; D is perhaps TRBD2 (5 bases). The germline V and J ends were trimmed by 10 bases and 10 bases, with 23 bases remaining between them. CDR3 length: 14 residues. CDR1 and CDR2 from the germline V gene are MNHNS and SASEGT. CDR3: CATDPGLPGGEQFF. CDR3 sequence (DNA): TGTGCCACCGACCCCGGACTCCCAGGCGGGGAGCAGTTCTTC.

V is TRBV18 and J is TRBJ2-7; 7 bases align to TRBD2. Looked up from germline, CDR1 is KGHSH and CDR2 is LQKENI. The CDR3 sequence is 14 residues long. V dropped 2 bases and J dropped 5; count of bases not matched to a gene: 6. CDR3 DNA sequence: TGTGCCAGCTCACCAAGAATTCGGGGGGACGAGCAGTACTTC. Amino acid sequence: CASSPRIRGDEQYF.

This CDR3 reads CASSEGGANEKLFF. In nucleotides, the CDR3 is TGCGCCAGCAGTGAAGGGGGTGCCAATGAAAAACTGTTTTTT. V gene TRBV10-1 combines with J gene TRBJ1-4; perhaps TRBD1 as D (6 bases). This CDR3 comprises 14 residues. V lost 3 bases and J lost 5, with 10 bases in between. Germline values: CDR1 WNHNN, CDR2 SYGVQD (reference sequence).

V gene TRBV7-8 combines with J gene TRBJ1-5; D is possibly TRBD1 (6 bases). Germline V gene sequence: CDR1 SGHVS, CDR2 FQNEAQ. V dropped 5 bases and J dropped 6 bases, with 26 bases sitting between them. CDR3 length: 18 amino acids. The CDR3 sequence: CASSPLISRGIQSQPQHF. The CDR3 region has the DNA TGTGCCAGCAGCCCCCTCATAAGTAGGGGGATCCAGAGTCAGCCCCAGCATTTT.

V is TRBV7-9 and J is TRBJ2-1; 15 bases fit TRBD2. CDR1 is SEHNR, CDR2 FQNEAQ, per germline (reference sequence). The ends lost 5 bases at V and 0 bases at J; junction bases unmatched: 8. CDR3 length: 19 amino acids. The CDR3 DNA reads TGTGCCAGCAGCCCTACCGGGACTAGCGGGAGGAGCTCCTACAATGAGCAGTTCTTC. This codes for CASSPTGTSGRSSYNEQFF.

The gene calls are TRBV18 and TRBJ2-2; perhaps TRBD2 as D (6 bases). V was shortened by 3 bases and J by 0 bases, with 8 bases between the two germline ends. The germline gives CDR1 KGHSH, CDR2 LQKENI. CDR3 size: 15 residues. As DNA, the CDR3 is TGTGCCAGCTCACCCCCGGGGGCGAACACCGGGGAGCTGTTTTTT. This sequence encodes CASSPPGANTGELFF. The variable domain in full, with the rest retrieved from reference TRBV18 and TRBJ2-2, is NAGVMQNPRHLVRRRGQEARLRCSPMKGHSHVYWYRQLPEEGLKFMVYLQKENIIDESGMPKERFSAEFPKEGPSILRIQQVVRGDSAAYFCASSPPGANTGELFFGEGSRLTVL.

The chain has TRBV18 and TRBJ2-1, with TRBD2 identical over 10 bases. Germline V lookup: CDR1 KGHSH, CDR2 LQKENI. The ends lost 1 base at V and 2 bases at J; junction bases unmatched: 8. The CDR3 is 18 amino acids. The CDR3, as DNA: TGTGCCAGCTCACCACGGGAGAGCGGGGGGGGGACCTACAATGAGCAGTTCTTC. Translating it yields CASSPRESGGGTYNEQFF.